In this sample, the clone carrying this TCR beta chain turned up many times. This sample was taken from a study of T cell repertoires in cytomegalovirus infection. About the study: It can be stated that public TCR beta signatures indicated CMV infection as well as a matching HLA type.

TCRdb analysed the reads with MiXCR anew, one entry per CDR3 protein. The sample holds nearly 650,000 distinct CDR3 sequences, 20% to 25% seen once. CDR1 and CDR2 from the germline V gene are SNHLY and FYNNEI. The germline V and J ends were trimmed by 4 bases and 5 bases, with 9 bases remaining between them. CDR3 length: 13 residues. The specimen sequenced was CD8+ T cells from PBMCs. This TCR came from a human donor in good health (CMV status not recorded). Some clones in this sample may be carry-over from other donors' samples. The V and J genes are TRBV2 and TRBJ1-5; D ambiguous. CDR3 residues: CASSVGRDQPQHF. The DNA of the CDR3 is TGTGCCAGCAGTGTGGGCAGAGATCAGCCCCAGCATTTT.